These T cell receptor beta chains were read from a single sample in a study of human T cells and chemical hapten exposure. TCRdb reprocessed the RACE reads with MiXCR, giving one entry per CDR3 protein. The table has more than 80,000 distinct CDR3 sequences, about 6.8% seen once; the top ten hold roughly 1.6%. Specimen: whole blood, collected in connection with sensitization to the hapten diphenylcyclopropenone (DPC). The source of these receptors is a woman aged 25 to 39 with alopecia areata. Some clones in this sample may be carry-over from other donors' samples. The CDR3 runs from the conserved cysteine through the conserved F or W. D genes are given only for firm matches. Some rows mark clone size as missing; the rest say once, few, many or name a class of expanded clone.

v_gene: TRBV12-3/TRBV12-4
len: 14
d_gene: -
abundance: few
j_gene: TRBJ2-3
CDR3aa: CASSLYSLTDTQYF
CDR3nt: TGTGCCAGCAGTTTATACAGCCTCACAGATACGCAGTATTTT

v_gene: TRBV11-2
len: 17
d_gene: TRBD1
abundance: many
j_gene: TRBJ2-2
CDR3aa: CASSFTPRQGISGELFF
CDR3nt: TGTGCCAGCAGCTTTACGCCGAGACAGGGAATTTCCGGGGAGCTGTTTTTT

v_gene: TRBV7-9
len: 11
d_gene: -
abundance: many
j_gene: TRBJ1-1
CDR3aa: CASSWASEAFF
CDR3nt: TGTGCCAGCAGCTGGGCGTCGGAAGCTTTCTTT

v_gene: TRBV7-8
len: 17
d_gene: -
abundance: many
j_gene: TRBJ1-4
CDR3aa: CASSLERGDSTNEKLFF
CDR3nt: TGTGCCAGCAGCTTAGAGAGGGGGGACTCAACTAATGAAAAACTGTTTTTT

v_gene: TRBV5-6
len: 12
d_gene: -
abundance: -
j_gene: TRBJ1-5
CDR3aa: CVSSEEGQPQHF
CDR3nt: TGTGTCAGCAGCGAAGAGGGACAGCCCCAGCATTTT

v_gene: TRBV19
len: 16
d_gene: -
abundance: -
j_gene: TRBJ1-2
CDR3aa: CASSIVGQPPTGGYTF
CDR3nt: TGTGCCAGTAGTATCGTCGGACAGCCTCCAACGGGCGGCTACACCTTC

v_gene: TRBV18
len: 13
d_gene: -
abundance: few
j_gene: TRBJ2-7
CDR3aa: CASSLQGGGEQYF
CDR3nt: TGTGCCAGCTCGTTACAGGGAGGCGGGGAGCAGTACTTC

v_gene: TRBV11-2
len: 15
d_gene: TRBD2
abundance: -
j_gene: TRBJ2-3
CDR3aa: CATKPSGGYTDTQYF
CDR3nt: TGTGCCACTAAGCCTAGCGGGGGCTACACAGATACGCAGTATTTT

v_gene: TRBV29-1
len: 13
d_gene: TRBD1
abundance: many
j_gene: TRBJ2-3
CDR3aa: CSVDLQGADTQYF
CDR3nt: TGCAGCGTTGATCTACAGGGGGCAGATACGCAGTATTTT

v_gene: TRBV7-8
len: 13
d_gene: -
abundance: -
j_gene: TRBJ2-7
CDR3aa: CASSFSGAWEQYF
CDR3nt: TGTGCCAGCAGCTTCTCCGGGGCATGGGAGCAGTACTTC

v_gene: TRBV7-9
len: 14
d_gene: -
abundance: many
j_gene: TRBJ2-3
CDR3aa: CASSLSGATDTQYF
CDR3nt: TGTGCCAGCAGCTTATCTGGGGCCACAGATACGCAGTATTTT

v_gene: TRBV6-5
len: 14
d_gene: -
abundance: -
j_gene: TRBJ2-7
CDR3aa: CASSYRENSYEQYF
CDR3nt: TGTGCCAGCAGTTACAGGGAAAACTCCTACGAGCAGTACTTC

v_gene: TRBV12-3/TRBV12-4
len: 14
d_gene: TRBD1
abundance: many
j_gene: TRBJ1-5
CDR3aa: CASSTGQVGQPQHF
CDR3nt: TGTGCCAGCAGTACCGGACAGGTTGGTCAGCCCCAGCATTTT

v_gene: TRBV12-3/TRBV12-4
len: 13
d_gene: -
abundance: -
j_gene: TRBJ2-1
CDR3aa: CASSQDGLGEQFF
CDR3nt: TGTGCCAGCAGCCAGGATGGTTTGGGTGAGCAGTTCTTC

v_gene: TRBV29-1
len: 14
d_gene: -
abundance: -
j_gene: TRBJ1-1
CDR3aa: CSVEGGPLNTEAFF
CDR3nt: TGCAGCGTTGAAGGGGGGCCCTTGAACACTGAAGCTTTCTTT

v_gene: TRBV6-1
len: 14
d_gene: TRBD1
abundance: many
j_gene: TRBJ2-1
CDR3aa: CASRGQGNYNEQFF
CDR3nt: TGTGCCAGCAGGGGACAGGGGAACTACAATGAGCAGTTCTTC

v_gene: TRBV29-1
len: 11
d_gene: -
abundance: -
j_gene: TRBJ2-3
CDR3aa: CSVDCRPTQYF
CDR3nt: TGCAGCGTTGACTGCCGGCCTACGCAGTATTTT

v_gene: TRBV12-3/TRBV12-4
len: 15
d_gene: -
abundance: many
j_gene: TRBJ2-2
CDR3aa: CASSFLGMMSGELFF
CDR3nt: TGTGCCAGCAGTTTCCTGGGGATGATGTCCGGGGAGCTGTTTTTT

v_gene: TRBV19
len: 13
d_gene: -
abundance: few
j_gene: TRBJ1-2
CDR3aa: CASSISAAYGYTF
CDR3nt: TGTGCCAGTAGTATATCAGCGGCCTATGGCTACACCTTC

v_gene: TRBV7-9
len: 15
d_gene: -
abundance: few
j_gene: TRBJ1-1
CDR3aa: CASSLGVIMNTEAFF
CDR3nt: TGTGCCAGCAGCTTAGGTGTCATTATGAACACTGAAGCTTTCTTT

v_gene: TRBV4-2
len: 16
d_gene: TRBD1
abundance: -
j_gene: TRBJ2-7
CDR3aa: CASSQDGTGADYEQYF
CDR3nt: TGTGCCAGCAGCCAAGATGGTACAGGGGCGGACTACGAGCAGTACTTC

v_gene: TRBV7-2
len: 17
d_gene: TRBD2
abundance: many
j_gene: TRBJ2-3
CDR3aa: CASSSQGTSGATDTQYF
CDR3nt: TGTGCCAGCAGCTCCCAAGGGACTAGCGGGGCCACAGATACGCAGTATTTT

v_gene: TRBV12-3/TRBV12-4
len: 15
d_gene: TRBD1
abundance: many
j_gene: TRBJ1-5
CDR3aa: CASSDRDRADQPQHF
CDR3nt: TGTGCCAGCAGTGACCGGGACAGAGCTGATCAGCCCCAGCATTTT

v_gene: TRBV3-1
len: 14
d_gene: TRBD1
abundance: many
j_gene: TRBJ2-7
CDR3aa: CASTKTGGTYEQYF
CDR3nt: TGTGCCAGCACCAAGACAGGGGGTACCTACGAGCAGTACTTC

v_gene: TRBV9
len: 16
d_gene: -
abundance: many
j_gene: TRBJ1-1
CDR3aa: CASSTPLGIGRTEAFF
CDR3nt: TGTGCCAGCAGCACTCCCCTGGGAATCGGGCGGACTGAAGCTTTCTTT

v_gene: TRBV27
len: 13
d_gene: -
abundance: many
j_gene: TRBJ1-1
CDR3aa: CASRTVMNTEAFF
CDR3nt: TGTGCCAGCCGGACAGTTATGAACACTGAAGCTTTCTTT

v_gene: TRBV29-1
len: 13
d_gene: -
abundance: many
j_gene: TRBJ1-6
CDR3aa: CSVEGTAGAPLHF
CDR3nt: TGCAGCGTTGAGGGCACGGCGGGTGCGCCCCTCCACTTT

v_gene: TRBV6-1
len: 14
d_gene: TRBD1
abundance: -
j_gene: TRBJ1-2
CDR3aa: CASSLGQIFYGYTF
CDR3nt: TGTGCCAGCAGTTTGGGACAGATTTTCTATGGCTACACCTTC

v_gene: TRBV29-1
len: 12
d_gene: -
abundance: few
j_gene: TRBJ1-1
CDR3aa: CSGDSRRDEAFF
CDR3nt: TGCAGCGGAGACAGTAGGAGGGATGAAGCTTTCTTT

v_gene: TRBV10-2
len: 13
d_gene: -
abundance: few
j_gene: TRBJ1-5
CDR3aa: CATGTGLGQPQHF
CDR3nt: TGCGCCACCGGAACAGGCTTAGGACAGCCCCAGCATTTT

v_gene: TRBV2
len: 13
d_gene: -
abundance: -
j_gene: TRBJ2-2
CDR3aa: CAIFGANTGELFF
CDR3nt: TGTGCCATCTTTGGAGCGAACACCGGGGAGCTGTTTTTT